The clone carrying this TCR beta chain appeared many times. TCRdb used MiXCR to reprocess the 5' RACE reads, holding one entry per CDR3 protein. This sample has a few hundred thousand distinct CDR3 sequences, with 8% to 10% found just once. This sample was included in a study of T cells after yellow fever vaccination. Study at large: Preparation of fractions with low cell numbers was performed using SMART-Seq v4 Ultra Low Input.

The CDR3 is 18 amino acids. CDR1 and CDR2 from the germline V gene are SGHAT and FQDESV (reference sequence). V trimming: 4 bases; J trimming: 2 bases; junction bases outside the gene matches: 15. The clonotype was recovered from a man aged 18 to 35 who received the YFV17D yellow fever vaccine. The chain links TRBV11-1 to TRBJ2-5; TRBD2 agrees at 8 bases. The sequencing used PBMCs, collected on the day of the first yellow fever vaccination. CDR3 nucleotide sequence: TGTGCCAGCAGCTGGATCGGGGAGGGACTAGTCCCTCAAGAGACCCAGTACTTC. It translates to CASSWIGEGLVPQETQYF.